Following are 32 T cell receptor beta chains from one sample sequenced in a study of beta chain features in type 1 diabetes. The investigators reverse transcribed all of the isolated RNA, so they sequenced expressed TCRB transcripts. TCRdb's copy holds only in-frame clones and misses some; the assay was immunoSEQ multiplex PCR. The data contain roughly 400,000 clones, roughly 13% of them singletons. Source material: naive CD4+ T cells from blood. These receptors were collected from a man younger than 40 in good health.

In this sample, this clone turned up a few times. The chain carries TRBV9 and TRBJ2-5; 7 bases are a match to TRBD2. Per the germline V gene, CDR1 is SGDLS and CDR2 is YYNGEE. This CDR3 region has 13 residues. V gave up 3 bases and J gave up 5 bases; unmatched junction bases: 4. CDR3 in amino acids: CASSEAGRETQYF. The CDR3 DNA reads TGTGCCAGCAGCGAAGCGGGAAGGGAGACCCAGTACTTC.

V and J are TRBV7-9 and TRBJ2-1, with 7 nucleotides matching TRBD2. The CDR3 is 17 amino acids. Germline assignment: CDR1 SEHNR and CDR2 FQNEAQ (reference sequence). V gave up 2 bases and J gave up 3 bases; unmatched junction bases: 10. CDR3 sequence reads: CASSLKSVVAGYNEQFF. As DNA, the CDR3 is TGTGCCAGCAGCTTAAAGAGTGTGGTAGCGGGCTACAATGAGCAGTTCTTC.

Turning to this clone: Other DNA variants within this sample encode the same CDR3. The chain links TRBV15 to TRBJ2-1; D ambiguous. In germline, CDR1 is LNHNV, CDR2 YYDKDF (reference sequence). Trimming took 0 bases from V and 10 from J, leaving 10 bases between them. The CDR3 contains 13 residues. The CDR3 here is CATSRDRVREQFF. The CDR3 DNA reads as TGTGCCACCAGCAGAGATAGGGTCCGCGAGCAGTTCTTC.

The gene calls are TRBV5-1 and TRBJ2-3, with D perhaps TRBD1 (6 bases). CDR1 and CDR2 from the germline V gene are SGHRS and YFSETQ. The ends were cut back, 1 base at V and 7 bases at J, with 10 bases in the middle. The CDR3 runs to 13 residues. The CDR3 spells CASSLQGPYTQYF. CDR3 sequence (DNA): TGCGCCAGCAGCTTGCAGGGGCCGTATACGCAGTATTTT.

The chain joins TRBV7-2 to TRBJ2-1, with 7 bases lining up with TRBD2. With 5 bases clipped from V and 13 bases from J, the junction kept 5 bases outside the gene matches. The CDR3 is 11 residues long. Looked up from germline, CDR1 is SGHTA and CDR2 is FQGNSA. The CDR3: CASSRRDYQFF. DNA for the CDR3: TGTGCCAGCAGCCGCCGGGACTACCAGTTCTTC.

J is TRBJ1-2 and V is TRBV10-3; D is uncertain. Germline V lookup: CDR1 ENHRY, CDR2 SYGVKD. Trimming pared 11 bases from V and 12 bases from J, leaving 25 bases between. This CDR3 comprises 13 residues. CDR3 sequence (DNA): TGTGCCTCCGGTAACGAGGGCCCCGGAGTGCACACCTTC. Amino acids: CASGNEGPGVHTF.

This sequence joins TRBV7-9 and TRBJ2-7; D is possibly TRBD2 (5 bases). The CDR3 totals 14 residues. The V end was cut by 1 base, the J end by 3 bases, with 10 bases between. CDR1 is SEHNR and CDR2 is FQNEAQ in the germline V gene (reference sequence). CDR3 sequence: CASSLGGSNYEQYF. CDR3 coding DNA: TGTGCCAGCAGCTTAGGAGGGTCTAACTACGAGCAGTACTTC.

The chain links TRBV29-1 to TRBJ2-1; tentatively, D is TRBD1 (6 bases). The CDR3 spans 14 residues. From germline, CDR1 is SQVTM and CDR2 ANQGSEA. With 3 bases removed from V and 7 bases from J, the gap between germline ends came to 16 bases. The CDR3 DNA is TGCAGCGTTGACGGCAGGGGCGGATGGAATGAGCAGTTCTTC. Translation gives CSVDGRGGWNEQFF.

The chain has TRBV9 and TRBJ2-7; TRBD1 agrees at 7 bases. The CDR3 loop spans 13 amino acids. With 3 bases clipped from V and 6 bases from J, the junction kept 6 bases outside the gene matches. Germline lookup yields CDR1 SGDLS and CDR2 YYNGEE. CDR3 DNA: TGTGCCAGCAGCGGACAGGGTACGGGCGAGCAGTACTTC. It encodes CASSGQGTGEQYF.

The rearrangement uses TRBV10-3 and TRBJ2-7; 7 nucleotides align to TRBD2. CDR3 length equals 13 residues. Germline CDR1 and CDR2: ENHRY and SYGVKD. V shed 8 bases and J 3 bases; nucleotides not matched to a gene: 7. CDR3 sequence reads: CAIAGTNSYEQYF. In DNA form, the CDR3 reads TGTGCCATCGCTGGGACTAATAGCTACGAGCAGTACTTC.

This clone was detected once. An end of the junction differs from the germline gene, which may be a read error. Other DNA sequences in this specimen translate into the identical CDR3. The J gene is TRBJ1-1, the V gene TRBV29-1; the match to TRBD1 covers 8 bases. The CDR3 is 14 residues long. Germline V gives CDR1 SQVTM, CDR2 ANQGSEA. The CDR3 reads CSVGLGQGGTEAFF. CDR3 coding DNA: TGCAGCGTTGGTCTAGGACAGGGAGGAACTGAAGCTTTTTTT. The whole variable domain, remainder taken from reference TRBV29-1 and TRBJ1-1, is SAVISQKPSRDICQRGTSLTIQCQVDSQVTMMFWYRQQPGQSLTLIATANQGSEATYESGFVIDKFPISRPNLTFSTLTVSNMSPEDSSIYLCSVGLGQGGTEAFFGQGTRLTVV.

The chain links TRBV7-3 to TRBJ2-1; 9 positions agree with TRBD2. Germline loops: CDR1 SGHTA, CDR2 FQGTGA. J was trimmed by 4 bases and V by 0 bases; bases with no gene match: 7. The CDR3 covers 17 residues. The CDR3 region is CASSLTRLAESYNEQFF. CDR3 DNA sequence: TGTGCCAGCAGCTTAACGAGACTAGCGGAATCTTACAATGAGCAGTTCTTC.

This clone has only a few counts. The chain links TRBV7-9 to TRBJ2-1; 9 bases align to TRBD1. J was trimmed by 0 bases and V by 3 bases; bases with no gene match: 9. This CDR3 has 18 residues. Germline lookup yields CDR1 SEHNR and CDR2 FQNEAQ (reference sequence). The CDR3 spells CASSLGTGHTSSYNEQFF. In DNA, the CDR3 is TGTGCCAGCAGCTTGGGGACAGGGCATACAAGCTCCTACAATGAGCAGTTCTTC.

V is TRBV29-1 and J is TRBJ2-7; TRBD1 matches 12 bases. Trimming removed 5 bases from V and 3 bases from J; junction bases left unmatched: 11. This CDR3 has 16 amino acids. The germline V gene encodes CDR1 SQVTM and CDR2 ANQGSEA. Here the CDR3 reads CSVKHRGQGARYEQYF. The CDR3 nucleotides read TGCAGCGTTAAGCATAGGGGACAGGGGGCGCGCTACGAGCAGTACTTC.

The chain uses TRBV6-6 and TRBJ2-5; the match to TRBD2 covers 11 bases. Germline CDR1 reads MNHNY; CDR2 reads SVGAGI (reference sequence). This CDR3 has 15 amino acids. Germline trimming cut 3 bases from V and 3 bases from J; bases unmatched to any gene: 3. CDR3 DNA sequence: TGTGCCAGCAGTTATGGGACTAGCGGTGAAGAGACCCAGTACTTC. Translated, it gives CASSYGTSGEETQYF.

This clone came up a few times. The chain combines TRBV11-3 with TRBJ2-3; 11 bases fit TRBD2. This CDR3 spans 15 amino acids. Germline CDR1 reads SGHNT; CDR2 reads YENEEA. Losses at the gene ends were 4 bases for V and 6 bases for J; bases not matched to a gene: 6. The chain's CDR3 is CASSYRLAGMDTQYF. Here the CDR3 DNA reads TGTGCCAGCAGCTACCGACTAGCGGGGATGGATACGCAGTATTTT.

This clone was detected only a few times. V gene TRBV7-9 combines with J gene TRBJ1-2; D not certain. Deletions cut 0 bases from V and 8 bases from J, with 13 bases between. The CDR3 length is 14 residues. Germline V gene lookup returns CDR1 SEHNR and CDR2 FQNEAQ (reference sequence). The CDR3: CASSLALANPGYTF. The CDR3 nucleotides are TGTGCCAGCAGCTTAGCTTTGGCAAACCCGGGCTACACCTTC. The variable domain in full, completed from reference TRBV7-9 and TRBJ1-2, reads DTGVSQNPRHKITKRGQNVTFRCDPISEHNRLYWYRQTLGQGPEFLTYFQNEAQLEKSRLLSDRFSAERPKGSFSTLEIQRTEQGDSAMYLCASSLALANPGYTFGSGTRLTVV.

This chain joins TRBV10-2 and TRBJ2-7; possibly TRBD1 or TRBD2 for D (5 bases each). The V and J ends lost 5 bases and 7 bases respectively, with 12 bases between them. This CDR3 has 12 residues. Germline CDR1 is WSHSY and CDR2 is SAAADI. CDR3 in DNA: TGCGCCAGCAGTCCTCGGGGACGGGAGCAGTACTTC. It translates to CASSPRGREQYF.

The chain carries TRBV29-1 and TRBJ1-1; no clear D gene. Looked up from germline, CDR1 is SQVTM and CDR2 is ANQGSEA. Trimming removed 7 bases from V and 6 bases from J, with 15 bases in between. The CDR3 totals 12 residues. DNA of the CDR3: TGCAGCGATGCCCGGTCCGCCCCTGAAGCTTTCTTT. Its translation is CSDARSAPEAFF.

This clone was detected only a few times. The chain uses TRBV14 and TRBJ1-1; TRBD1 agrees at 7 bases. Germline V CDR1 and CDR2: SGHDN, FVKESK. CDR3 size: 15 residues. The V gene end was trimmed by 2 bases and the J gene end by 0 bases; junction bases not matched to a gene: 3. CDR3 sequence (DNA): TGTGCCAGCAGCCAACATAGGGGGCTGAACACTGAAGCTTTCTTT. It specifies CASSQHRGLNTEAFF.

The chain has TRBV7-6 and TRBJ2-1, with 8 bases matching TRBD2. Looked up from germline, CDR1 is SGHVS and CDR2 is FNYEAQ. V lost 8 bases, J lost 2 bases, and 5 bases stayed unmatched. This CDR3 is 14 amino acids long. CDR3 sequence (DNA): TGTGCCAGCGGACATAGCGGGACCTACAATGAGCAGTTCTTC. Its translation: CASGHSGTYNEQFF.

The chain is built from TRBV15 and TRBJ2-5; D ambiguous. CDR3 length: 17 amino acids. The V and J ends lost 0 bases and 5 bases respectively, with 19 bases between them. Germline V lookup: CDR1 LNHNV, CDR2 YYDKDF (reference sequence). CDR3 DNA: TGTGCCACCAGCAGAGATGTACAGCTACCCAAGTATGAGACCCAGTACTTC. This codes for CATSRDVQLPKYETQYF.

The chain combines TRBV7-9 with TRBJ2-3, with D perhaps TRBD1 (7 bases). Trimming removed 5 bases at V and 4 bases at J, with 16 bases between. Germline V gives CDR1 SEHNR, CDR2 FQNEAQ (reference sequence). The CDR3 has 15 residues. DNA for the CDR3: TGTGCCAGCAGCCCCCAGGGGGGTTTCGCAGATACGCAGTATTTT. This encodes CASSPQGGFADTQYF.

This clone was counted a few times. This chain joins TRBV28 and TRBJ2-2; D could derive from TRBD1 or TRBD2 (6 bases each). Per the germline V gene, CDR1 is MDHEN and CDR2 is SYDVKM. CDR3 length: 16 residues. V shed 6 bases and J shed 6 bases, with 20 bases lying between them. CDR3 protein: CASRNLGTRRAGELFF. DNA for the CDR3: TGTGCCAGCAGGAATCTGGGGACAAGGAGGGCCGGGGAGCTGTTTTTT.

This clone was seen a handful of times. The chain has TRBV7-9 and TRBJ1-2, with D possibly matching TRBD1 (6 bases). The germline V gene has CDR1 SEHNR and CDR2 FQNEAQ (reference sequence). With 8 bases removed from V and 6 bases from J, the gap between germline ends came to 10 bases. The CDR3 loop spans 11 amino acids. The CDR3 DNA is TGTGCCAGCGGACAGCGCCATGGCTACACCTTC. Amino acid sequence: CASGQRHGYTF.

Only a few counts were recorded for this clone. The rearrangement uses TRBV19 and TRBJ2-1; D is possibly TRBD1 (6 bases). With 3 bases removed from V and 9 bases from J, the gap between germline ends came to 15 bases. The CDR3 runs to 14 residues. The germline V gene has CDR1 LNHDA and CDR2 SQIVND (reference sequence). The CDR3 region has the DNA TGTGCCAGTAGTATTCCCACAGGGATAGGTGAGCAGTTCTTC. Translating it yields CASSIPTGIGEQFF. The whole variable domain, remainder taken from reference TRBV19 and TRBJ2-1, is DGGITQSPKYLFRKEGQNVTLSCEQNLNHDAMYWYRQDPGQGLRLIYYSQIVNDFQKGDIAEGYSVSREKKESFPLTVTSAQKNPTAFYLCASSIPTGIGEQFFGPGTRLTVL.

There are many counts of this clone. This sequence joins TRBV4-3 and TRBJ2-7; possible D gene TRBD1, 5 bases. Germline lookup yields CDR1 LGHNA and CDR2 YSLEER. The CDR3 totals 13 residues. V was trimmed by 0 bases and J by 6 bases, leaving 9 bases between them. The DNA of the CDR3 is TGCGCCAGCAGCCAAGATTGGGGCGGCGAGCAGTACTTC. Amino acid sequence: CASSQDWGGEQYF.

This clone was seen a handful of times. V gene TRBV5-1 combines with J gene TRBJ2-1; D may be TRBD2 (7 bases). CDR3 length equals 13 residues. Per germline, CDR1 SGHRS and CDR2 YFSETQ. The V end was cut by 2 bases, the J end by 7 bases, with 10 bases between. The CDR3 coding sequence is TGCGCCAGCAGCTTACAGGGAGGGAATGAGCAGTTCTTC. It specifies CASSLQGGNEQFF.

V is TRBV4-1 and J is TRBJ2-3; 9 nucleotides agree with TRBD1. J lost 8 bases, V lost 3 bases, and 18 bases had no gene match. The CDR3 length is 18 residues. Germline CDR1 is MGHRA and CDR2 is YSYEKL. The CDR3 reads CASSHREGQGSTIGTQYF. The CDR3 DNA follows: TGCGCCAGCAGCCACCGGGAAGGACAGGGGTCCACCATTGGTACGCAGTATTTT.

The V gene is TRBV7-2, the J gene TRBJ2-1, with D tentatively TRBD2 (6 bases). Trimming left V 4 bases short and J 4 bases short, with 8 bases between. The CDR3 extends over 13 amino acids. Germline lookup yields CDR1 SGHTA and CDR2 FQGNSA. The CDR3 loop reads CASSSGVYNEQFF. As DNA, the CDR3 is TGTGCCAGCAGCTCGGGAGTTTACAATGAGCAGTTCTTC.

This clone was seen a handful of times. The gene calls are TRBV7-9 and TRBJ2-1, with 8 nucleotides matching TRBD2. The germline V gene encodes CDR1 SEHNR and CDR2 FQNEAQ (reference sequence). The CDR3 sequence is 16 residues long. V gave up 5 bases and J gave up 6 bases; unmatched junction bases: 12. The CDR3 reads CASSPRTREGPNEQFF. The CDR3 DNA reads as TGTGCCAGCAGCCCACGTACACGGGAGGGCCCCAATGAGCAGTTCTTC.

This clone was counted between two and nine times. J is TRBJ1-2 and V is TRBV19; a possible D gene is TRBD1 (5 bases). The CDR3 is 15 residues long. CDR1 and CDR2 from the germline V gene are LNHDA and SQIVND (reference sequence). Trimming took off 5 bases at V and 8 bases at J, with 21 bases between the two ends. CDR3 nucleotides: TGTGCCAGTAGTCGCGACAGCTTCTCCGGTGGCGGCTACACCTTC. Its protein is CASSRDSFSGGGYTF.